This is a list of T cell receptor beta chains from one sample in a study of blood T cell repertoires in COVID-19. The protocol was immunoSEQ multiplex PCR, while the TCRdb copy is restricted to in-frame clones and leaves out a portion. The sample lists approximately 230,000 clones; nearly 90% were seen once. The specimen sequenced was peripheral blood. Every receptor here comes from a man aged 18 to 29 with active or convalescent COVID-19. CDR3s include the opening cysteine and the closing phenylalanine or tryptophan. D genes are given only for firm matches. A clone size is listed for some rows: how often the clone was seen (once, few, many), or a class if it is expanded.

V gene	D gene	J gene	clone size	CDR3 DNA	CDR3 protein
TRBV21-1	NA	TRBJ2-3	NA	TGTGCCAGCAGCAAAGTTACTAGCGGGAGGGTCGAGGGCCCAGATACGCAGTATTTT	CASSKVTSGRVEGPDTQYF
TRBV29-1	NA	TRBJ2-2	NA	TGCAGCGTCTCGGAAGCCCGGGCCGGGGAGCTGTTTTTT	CSVSEARAGELFF
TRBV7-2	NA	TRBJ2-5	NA	TGTGCCAGCAGCTTAGCGGAGGGCCCAGAGACCCAGTACTTC	CASSLAEGPETQYF
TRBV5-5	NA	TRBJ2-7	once	TGTGCCAGCAGCGCGTCAATTTACGAGCAGTACTTC	CASSASIYEQYF
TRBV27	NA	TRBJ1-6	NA	TGTGCCAGCAGACCGCGGGGGCGGTATTCACCCCTCCACTTT	CASRPRGRYSPLHF
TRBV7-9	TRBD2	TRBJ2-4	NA	TGTGCCAGCAGCTTATATCCTAGCGGGAGGCTAGCCAAAAACATTCAGTACTTC	CASSLYPSGRLAKNIQYF
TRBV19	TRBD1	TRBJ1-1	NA	TGTGCCAGTAGTAGCCCAATCGGGACAGGGAGTCGTGAAGCTTTCTTT	CASSSPIGTGSREAFF
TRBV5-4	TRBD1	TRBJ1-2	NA	TGTGCCAGCAGCTACGGACAGGCCGGAGCTAAATTTAACTATGGCTACACCTTC	CASSYGQAGAKFNYGYTF
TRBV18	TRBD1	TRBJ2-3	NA	TGTGCCAGCTCACCGCCATCGACAGGGGGCGCAGATACGCAGTATTTT	CASSPPSTGGADTQYF
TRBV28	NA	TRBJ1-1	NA	TGTGCCAGCAGTTTATATGGCAGCGCGGACACTGAAGCTTTCTTT	CASSLYGSADTEAFF
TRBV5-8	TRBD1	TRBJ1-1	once	TGTGCCAGCTCCCCACGACAGGGGGCGGATCCGGGCACTGAAGCTTTCTTT	CASSPRQGADPGTEAFF
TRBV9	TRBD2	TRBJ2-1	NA	TGTGCCAGCAGCCCAACTAGCGGGAGTTTATATGAGCAGTTCTTC	CASSPTSGSLYEQFF
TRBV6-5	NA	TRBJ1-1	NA	TGTGCCAGCATCAGGGGAACGAACACTGAAGCTTTCTTT	CASIRGTNTEAFF
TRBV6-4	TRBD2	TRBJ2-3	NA	TGTGCCAGCAGTGACTCTCGGGGGGCAGATACGCAGTATTTT	CASSDSRGADTQYF
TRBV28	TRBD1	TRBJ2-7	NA	TGTGCCAGCAGCGGACCGGGACAGGGGGCCTACGAGCAGTACTTC	CASSGPGQGAYEQYF
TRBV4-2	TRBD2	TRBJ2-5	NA	TGTGCCAGCAGCCAAGATCTGCTAGCGGGAGGCTTTGAGACCCAGTACTTC	CASSQDLLAGGFETQYF
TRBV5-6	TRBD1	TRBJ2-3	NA	TGTGCCAGCACCGGTACAGGGGGCAGGAACCCACGCACAGATACGCAGTATTTT	CASTGTGGRNPRTDTQYF
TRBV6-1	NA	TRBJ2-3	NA	TGTGCCAGCAGTGAAGCGGGCGGAGGGCTCACAGATACGCAGTATTTT	CASSEAGGGLTDTQYF
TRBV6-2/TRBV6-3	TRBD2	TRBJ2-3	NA	TGTGCCAGCAGCGATAGCGGGGGCGGGGATACGCAGTATTTT	CASSDSGGGDTQYF
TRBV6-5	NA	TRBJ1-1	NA	TGTGCCAGCAGCCAACAAGTAAAGACTGAAGCTTTCTTT	CASSQQVKTEAFF
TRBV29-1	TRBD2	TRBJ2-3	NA	TGCAGCGTTGAGAGTACTAGCGGGATTACAGATACGCAGTATTTT	CSVESTSGITDTQYF
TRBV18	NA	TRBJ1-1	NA	TGTGCCAGCTCACCACAGGGGATGGGTACTGAAGCTTTCTTT	CASSPQGMGTEAFF
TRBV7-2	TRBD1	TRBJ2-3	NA	TGTGCCAGCAGCAAGAGGACAGGGGCGGGAGAAGATACGCAGTATTTT	CASSKRTGAGEDTQYF
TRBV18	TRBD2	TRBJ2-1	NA	TGTGCCAGCTCACTAGCGGCGGGAGGCCCGGGGGATGAGCAGTTCTTC	CASSLAAGGPGDEQFF
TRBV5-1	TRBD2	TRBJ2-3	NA	TGCGCCAGCAGCTTATTAGCGGGCTCCGCAGATACGCAGTATTTT	CASSLLAGSADTQYF
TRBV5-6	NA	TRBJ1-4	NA	TGTGCCAGCAGCTTCATAGGGGAAGCTAATGAAAAACTGTTTTTT	CASSFIGEANEKLFF
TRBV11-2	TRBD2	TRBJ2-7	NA	TGCGCCAGCAGCTTGGGAGGGGCTCCCTACGAGCAGTACTTC	CASSLGGAPYEQYF
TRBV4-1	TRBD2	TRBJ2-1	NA	TGCGCCAGCAGCCAAGAAGGCCCTAGCGGGGGGGCGAGCTATGAGCAGTTCTTC	CASSQEGPSGGASYEQFF
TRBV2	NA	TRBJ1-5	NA	TGTGCCAGCAGGAGGGGGAATAGCAATCAGCCCCAGCATTTT	CASRRGNSNQPQHF
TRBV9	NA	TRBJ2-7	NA	TGTGCCAGCAGCGTAGGGGGGGACTTAAACTACGAGCAGTACTTC	CASSVGGDLNYEQYF
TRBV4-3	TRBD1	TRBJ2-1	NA	TGCGCCAGCAGCCAAGATAGTATGGGACAGGGGTTGGGGAGGGGTAGGGAGCAGTTCTTC	CASSQDSMGQGLGRGREQFF
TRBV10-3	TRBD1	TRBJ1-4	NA	TGTGCCATCAGTGACCGGGCAGGGGGCGCGGAAAAACTGTTTTTT	CAISDRAGGAEKLFF
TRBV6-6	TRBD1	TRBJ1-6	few	TGTGCCAGCAGTTACTCTGCCGGACAGGGTAATTCACCCCTCCACTTT	CASSYSAGQGNSPLHF
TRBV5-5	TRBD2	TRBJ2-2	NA	TGTGCCAGCAGTTGGCTTAGCGGGAGGGCGACCGGGGAGCTGTTTTTT	CASSWLSGRATGELFF
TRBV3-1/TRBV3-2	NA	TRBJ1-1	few	TGTGCCAGCAGCGTCCGGGACGGGAGTGAAGCTTTCTTT	CASSVRDGSEAFF
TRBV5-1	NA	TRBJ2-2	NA	TGCGCCAGCAGGCTAAAAGACTCCGGGTTCGCGAACACCGGGGAGCTGTTTTTT	CASRLKDSGFANTGELFF
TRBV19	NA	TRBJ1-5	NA	TGTGCCAGTAGTATACCCACAGGGTTCGGCAATCAGCCCCAGCATTTT	CASSIPTGFGNQPQHF